The sequence of this T cell receptor (beta chain) was determined in a study of blood T cell repertoires in COVID-19. For the study at large: The United States, Italy and Spain provided the acute and convalescent COVID-19 samples. Sample material is recorded as cDNA or gDNA derived from T cells, B-cell-depleted T cells, or PBMCs.

This CDR3 contains 15 residues. Trimming removed 8 bases from V and 5 bases from J; junction bases left unmatched: 14. CDR1 and CDR2 from the germline V gene are GTSNPN and SVGIG (reference sequence). Some clones are missing from TCRdb's copy, which holds only in-frame ones; the method was immunoSEQ multiplex PCR. The table lists tens of thousands of clones, around four fifths of them singletons. This rearrangement joins TRBV30 to TRBJ2-2, with 7 bases fitting TRBD2. The receptor was isolated from a woman aged 60-75 years with acute or convalescent COVID-19. Sequences were obtained from peripheral blood. This CDR3 reads CAGQVAGVGTGELFF. CDR3 nucleotides: TGTGCCGGTCAAGTAGCGGGTGTGGGGACCGGGGAGCTGTTTTTT.